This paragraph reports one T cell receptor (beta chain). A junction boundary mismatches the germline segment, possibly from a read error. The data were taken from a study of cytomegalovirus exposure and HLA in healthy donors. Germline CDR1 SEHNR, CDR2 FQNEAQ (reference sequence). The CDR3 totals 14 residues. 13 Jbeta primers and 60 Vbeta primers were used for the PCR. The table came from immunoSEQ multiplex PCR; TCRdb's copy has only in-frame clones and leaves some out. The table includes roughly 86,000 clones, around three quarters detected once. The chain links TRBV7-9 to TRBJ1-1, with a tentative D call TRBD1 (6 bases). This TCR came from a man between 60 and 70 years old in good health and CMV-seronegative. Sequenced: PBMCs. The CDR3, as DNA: TGTTCCAGCAGCTTACAGGGTGAGTTGACTGAAGCTTTCTTT. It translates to CSSSLQGELTEAFF. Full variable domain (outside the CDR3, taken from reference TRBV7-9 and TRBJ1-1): DTGVSQNPRHKITKRGQNVTFRCDPISEHNRLYWYRQTLGQGPEFLTYFQNEAQLEKSRLLSDRFSAERPKGSFSTLEIQRTEQGDSAMYLCSSSLQGELTEAFFGQGTRLTVV.